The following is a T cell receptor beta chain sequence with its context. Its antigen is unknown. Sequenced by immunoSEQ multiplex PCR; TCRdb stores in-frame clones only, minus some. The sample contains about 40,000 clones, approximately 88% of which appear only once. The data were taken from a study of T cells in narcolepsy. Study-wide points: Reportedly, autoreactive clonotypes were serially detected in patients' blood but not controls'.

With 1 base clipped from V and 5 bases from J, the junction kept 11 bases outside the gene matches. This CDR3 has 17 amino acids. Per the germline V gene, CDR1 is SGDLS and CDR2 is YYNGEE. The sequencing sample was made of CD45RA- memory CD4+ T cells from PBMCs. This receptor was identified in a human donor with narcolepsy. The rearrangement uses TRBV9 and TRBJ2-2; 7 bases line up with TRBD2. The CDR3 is CASSVLSTGGETGELFF. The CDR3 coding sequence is TGTGCCAGCAGCGTACTTTCCACGGGGGGTGAGACCGGGGAGCTGTTTTTT.